These 9 T cell receptor beta chains originate from one sample sequenced in a study of CD8+ T cells in alopecia areata. cDNA prepared by RNA extraction and subsequent reverse transcription served as the template for sequencing. Generated by immunoSEQ multiplex PCR, the TCRdb table keeps only in-frame clones and is missing some. The sample has around 210,000 clones, just over 55% seen once. Sequencing input: CD8+ T cells sorted from blood. The receptor source for this set is a human donor in good health.

J is TRBJ2-3 and V is TRBV2; 10 bases fit TRBD2. Per the germline V gene, CDR1 is SNHLY and CDR2 is FYNNEI. V trimming: 6 bases; J trimming: 2 bases; junction bases outside the gene matches: 8. This CDR3 has 16 residues. The CDR3, as DNA: TGTGCCAGCAGGGAGCTAGCGGGGGAGTACACAGATACGCAGTATTTT. It codes for CASRELAGEYTDTQYF.

The chain links TRBV29-1 to TRBJ1-2; D unclear. CDR3 length equals 12 residues. Germline V lookup: CDR1 SQVTM, CDR2 ANQGSEA. V was trimmed by 3 bases and J by 5 bases, leaving 10 bases between them. This CDR3 reads CSVDEGGYGYTF. In nucleotides, the CDR3 is TGCAGCGTTGACGAGGGTGGTTATGGCTACACCTTC.

The V gene is TRBV7-2, the J gene TRBJ2-7, with 8 bases aligning to TRBD1. V was pared by 7 bases and J by 2 bases, with 4 bases of the junction left unmatched. The CDR3 extends over 13 amino acids. Germline CDR1 SGHTA, CDR2 FQGNSA. The CDR3 here is CASITGGAYEQYF. Written as DNA, the CDR3 is TGTGCCAGCATAACAGGGGGAGCCTACGAGCAGTACTTC. Based on the CDR3 plus reference TRBV7-2 and TRBJ2-7, the full variable domain is GAGVSQSPSNKVTEKGKDVELRCDPISGHTALYWYRQSLGQGLEFLIYFQGNSAPDKSGLPSDRFSAERTGGSVSTLTIQRTQQEDSAVYLCASITGGAYEQYFGPGTRLTVT.

This clone has only a few counts. This chain uses TRBV11-2 with TRBJ1-1; D possibly corresponds to TRBD1 (5 bases). The CDR3 is 13 residues long. V lost 3 bases to trimming and J lost 7 bases, with 12 bases between them. Germline V gene data show CDR1 as SGHAT and CDR2 as FQNNGV. CDR3 sequence (DNA): TGTGCCAGCAGCTTTACAGGCAAACATGAAGCTTTCTTT. This gives the protein CASSFTGKHEAFF.

The chain links TRBV4-1 to TRBJ2-1, with TRBD2 matching over 8 bases. CDR1 is MGHRA, CDR2 YSYEKL, per germline. CDR3 length: 16 amino acids. J gave up 2 bases and V 0 bases, and 3 bases lay outside the gene matches. The CDR3 region has the DNA TGCGCCAGCAGCCAAGAGCCGGGGGGGGCCTACAATGAGCAGTTCTTC. Its translation: CASSQEPGGAYNEQFF.

This clone was detected only once. This chain links TRBV5-1 with TRBJ1-2; maybe TRBD1 (6 bases). Germline assignment: CDR1 SGHRS and CDR2 YFSETQ. The CDR3 runs to 15 residues. Trimming took 3 bases from V and 4 from J, leaving 16 bases between them. CDR3 residues: CASSWEIDRRYGYTF. Here the CDR3 DNA reads TGCGCCAGCAGCTGGGAGATTGACAGGCGCTATGGCTACACCTTC.

The chain carries TRBV29-1 and TRBJ2-7; tentatively, D is TRBD2 (6 bases). The CDR3 contains 11 residues. Germline CDR1 reads SQVTM; CDR2 reads ANQGSEA. V lost 5 bases and J 4 bases, leaving 9 bases between the germline ends. CDR3 amino acids: CSVPRGYEQYF. Written as DNA, the CDR3 is TGCAGCGTTCCTCGGGGGTACGAGCAGTACTTC.

This clone came up once. The genes are TRBV4-1 and TRBJ1-5; weak D call: TRBD1 (5 bases). The CDR3 contains 14 residues. V lost 4 bases to trimming and J lost 11 bases, with 18 bases between them. Germline V gene sequence: CDR1 MGHRA, CDR2 YSYEKL. The CDR3 DNA sequence: TGCGCCAGCAGCCCGGGGTGGGGGGACCTAGCCCAGCATTTT. It codes for CASSPGWGDLAQHF.

CDR3 sequence reads: CSVVGTGNQPQHF. Written as DNA, the CDR3 is TGCAGCGTTGTAGGGACGGGCAATCAGCCCCAGCATTTT. The chain joins TRBV29-1 to TRBJ1-5; possibly TRBD1 for D (5 bases). Germline loops: CDR1 SQVTM, CDR2 ANQGSEA. The V gene lost 4 bases and the J gene lost 2 bases, with 9 bases spanning the gap. The CDR3 spans 13 residues.